One sample yielded the 9 T cell receptor beta chains listed below, sequenced in a study of Graves' ophthalmopathy and Graves' hyperthyroidism. Amplification from RNA transcripts yielded the TCR beta CDR3 regions. The authors performed first-round RT-PCR with HTBI primers and then a second-round multiplex PCR. TCRdb fed the multiplex PCR reads into MiXCR, producing one record per CDR3 protein. The sample has roughly 500,000 distinct CDR3 sequences; approximately 15% are singletons. Sequencing was performed on blood. The source is a woman in her twenties or thirties with Graves' ophthalmopathy.

The table lists this clonotype with many counts. The V call is TRBV10-3, the J call TRBJ1-1, with D perhaps matching TRBD1 (6 bases). Germline lookup yields CDR1 ENHRY and CDR2 SYGVKD. V was pared by 7 bases and J by 0 bases, with 15 bases between. The CDR3 contains 15 residues. The CDR3: CAITPNGQMNTEAFF. The DNA for the CDR3 is TGTGCCATCACCCCTAATGGACAGATGAACACTGAAGCTTTCTTT.

This clonotype was found many times. The V and J genes are TRBV9 and TRBJ2-7; 11 bases map to TRBD1. The J segment lost 7 bases and the V segment lost 3 bases, leaving 12 bases of the junction unmatched. The CDR3 sequence is 16 residues long. In germline, CDR1 is SGDLS, CDR2 YYNGEE. CDR3 nucleotide sequence: TGTGCCAGCAGCGCCTTAACGCCGGGACAGGGGGGAGAGCAGTACTTC. Protein sequence: CASSALTPGQGGEQYF.

In this sample, this clonotype turned up many times. The rearrangement uses TRBV28 and TRBJ1-1, with no clear D. This CDR3 is 13 amino acids long. From germline, CDR1 is MDHEN and CDR2 SYDVKM. V was pared by 7 bases and J by 0 bases, with 9 bases between. In nucleotides, the CDR3 is TGTGCCAGCAAGAAGGGAATGAACACTGAAGCTTTCTTT. Its translation is CASKKGMNTEAFF.

In this sample, this clonotype turned up a few times. The chain is built from TRBV2 and TRBJ2-7, with TRBD1 identical over 7 bases. The germline V gene encodes CDR1 SNHLY and CDR2 FYNNEI. V shed 6 bases and J 1 base; nucleotides not matched to a gene: 9. The CDR3 is 15 amino acids. The CDR3 here is CASRIGTGQSYEQYF. For the CDR3, the DNA is TGTGCCAGCAGGATTGGGACGGGACAGTCCTACGAGCAGTACTTC.

This clonotype was counted ten times or more. The chain carries TRBV3-1 and TRBJ1-2; D is uncertain. The CDR3 extends over 12 amino acids. V shed 0 bases and J shed 8 bases, with 7 bases lying between them. Germline CDR1 and CDR2: LGHDT and YNNKEL (reference sequence). CDR3 amino acids: CASSQDWRGYTF. The CDR3 DNA follows: TGTGCCAGCAGCCAAGACTGGAGAGGCTACACCTTC. Full variable domain (missing parts from reference TRBV3-1 and TRBJ1-2): DTAVSQTPKYLVTQMGNDKSIKCEQNLGHDTMYWYKQDSKKFLKIMFSYNNKELIINETVPNRFSPKSPDKAHLNLHINSLELGDSAVYFCASSQDWRGYTFGSGTRLTVV.

This clonotype was recorded many times. The chain is built from TRBV5-8 and TRBJ2-7, with D perhaps TRBD2 (6 bases). Trimming took off 1 base at V and 2 bases at J, with 10 bases between the two ends. Germline V gene data show CDR1 as SGHTS and CDR2 as YDEGEE. The CDR3 consists of 14 residues. The CDR3 region is CASSLSTGAYEQYF. CDR3 bases: TGTGCCAGCAGCTTGAGTACGGGGGCCTACGAGCAGTACTTC.

This clonotype came up many times. The chain has TRBV6-1 and TRBJ1-1; the D is unclear. Trimming cost V 4 bases and J 0 bases, with 15 bases left between them. Germline assignment: CDR1 MNHNS and CDR2 SASEGT. The CDR3 runs 16 residues. CDR3: CASSGRVSVVNTEAFF. For the CDR3, the DNA is TGTGCCAGCAGTGGCCGGGTTTCAGTTGTGAACACTGAAGCTTTCTTT.

This clonotype has at least ten counts. The chain recombines TRBV28 with TRBJ2-7; D is perhaps TRBD2 (5 bases). V lost 1 base and J lost 2, with 12 bases in between. Germline V gene data show CDR1 as MDHEN and CDR2 as SYDVKM. This CDR3 spans 15 amino acids. For the CDR3, the DNA is TGTGCCAGCAGTTTATCTGAGAGGGCAGCCTACGAGCAGTACTTC. Encoded protein: CASSLSERAAYEQYF.

This clonotype was detected many times. This chain uses TRBV2 with TRBJ2-7; 10 bases are a match to TRBD2. This CDR3 is built from 16 residues. V lost 1 base and J lost 0; bases outside the gene matches: 3. CDR1 SNHLY and CDR2 FYNNEI come from the germline V gene. The CDR3 spells CASSEGTSGFSYEQYF. The CDR3 nucleotides are TGTGCCAGCAGTGAAGGGACTAGCGGTTTCTCCTACGAGCAGTACTTC.